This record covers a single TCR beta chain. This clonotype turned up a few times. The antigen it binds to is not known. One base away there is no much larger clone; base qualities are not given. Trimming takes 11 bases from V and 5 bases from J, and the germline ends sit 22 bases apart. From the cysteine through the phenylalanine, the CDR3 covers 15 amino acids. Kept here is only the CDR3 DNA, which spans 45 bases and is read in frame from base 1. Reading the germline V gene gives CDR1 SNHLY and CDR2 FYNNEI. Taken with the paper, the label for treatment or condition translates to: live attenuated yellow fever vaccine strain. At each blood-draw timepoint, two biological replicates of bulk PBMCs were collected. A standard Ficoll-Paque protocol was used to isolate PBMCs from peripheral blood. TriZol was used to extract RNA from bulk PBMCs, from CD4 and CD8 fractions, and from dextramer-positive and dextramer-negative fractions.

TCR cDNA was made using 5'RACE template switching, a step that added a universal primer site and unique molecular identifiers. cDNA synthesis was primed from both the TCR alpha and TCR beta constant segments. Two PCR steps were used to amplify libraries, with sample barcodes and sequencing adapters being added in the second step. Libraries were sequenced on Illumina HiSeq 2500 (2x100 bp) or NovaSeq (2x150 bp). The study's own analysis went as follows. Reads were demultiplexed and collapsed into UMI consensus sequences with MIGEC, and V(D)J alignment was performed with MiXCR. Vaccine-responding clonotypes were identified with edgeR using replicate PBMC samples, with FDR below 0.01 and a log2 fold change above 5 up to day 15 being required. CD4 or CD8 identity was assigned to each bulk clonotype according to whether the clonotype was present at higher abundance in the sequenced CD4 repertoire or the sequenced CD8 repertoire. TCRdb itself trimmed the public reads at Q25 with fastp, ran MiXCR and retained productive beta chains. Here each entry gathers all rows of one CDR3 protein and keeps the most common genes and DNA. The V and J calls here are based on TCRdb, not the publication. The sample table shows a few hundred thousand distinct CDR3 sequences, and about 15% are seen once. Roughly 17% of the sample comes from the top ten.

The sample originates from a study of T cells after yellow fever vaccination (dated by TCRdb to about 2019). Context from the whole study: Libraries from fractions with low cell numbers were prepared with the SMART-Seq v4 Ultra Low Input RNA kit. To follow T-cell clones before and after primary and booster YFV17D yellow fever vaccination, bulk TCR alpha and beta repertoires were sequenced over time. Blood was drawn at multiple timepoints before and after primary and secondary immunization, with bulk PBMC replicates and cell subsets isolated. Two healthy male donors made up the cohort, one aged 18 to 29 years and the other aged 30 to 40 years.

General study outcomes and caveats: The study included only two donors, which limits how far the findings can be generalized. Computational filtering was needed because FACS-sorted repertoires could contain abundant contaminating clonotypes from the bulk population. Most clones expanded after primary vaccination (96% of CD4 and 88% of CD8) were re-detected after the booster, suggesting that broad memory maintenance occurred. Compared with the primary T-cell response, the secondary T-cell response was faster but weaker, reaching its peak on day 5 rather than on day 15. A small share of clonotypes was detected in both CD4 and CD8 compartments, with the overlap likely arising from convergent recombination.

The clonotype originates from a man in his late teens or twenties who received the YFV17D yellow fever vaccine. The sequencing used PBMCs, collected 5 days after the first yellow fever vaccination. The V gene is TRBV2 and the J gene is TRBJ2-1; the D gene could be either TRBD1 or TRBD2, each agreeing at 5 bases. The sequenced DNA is TGTGCCGTCCTTTTTGAGAGGGGTGGGAACAATGAGCAGTTCTTC. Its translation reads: CAVLFERGGNNEQFF.